This entry concerns a single T cell receptor beta chain. The antigen remains unidentified. The PCR ran on 60 Vbeta and 13 Jbeta primers. Data came from immunoSEQ multiplex PCR; TCRdb stores just in-frame clones and leaves some out. The sample shows some 100,000 clones, roughly 75% of them seen only once. Healthy bone marrow donors formed the donor group. This sample is part of a study of cytomegalovirus exposure and HLA in healthy donors. V lost 7 bases and J 3 bases, leaving 10 bases between the germline ends. This CDR3 is built from 12 residues. CDR1 MGHDK and CDR2 SYGVNS come from the germline V gene. Study-level points and caveats: The likely origin of a cluster of highly shared sequence variants was a sequencing artifact. The study listed 164 cytomegalovirus-associated TCR beta chains.

This chain links TRBV25-1 with TRBJ2-7; unclear D gene. Sequenced sample: PBMCs. The origin of this receptor is a woman aged 18-29 years in good health and CMV-seropositive. CDR3 DNA: TGTGCCAGCACCGATCACAGCTACGAGCAGTACTTC. It translates to CASTDHSYEQYF.